The 13 T cell receptor beta chains below were found in one sample sequenced in a study of OX40 agonist ivuxolimab in advanced cancers. Using immunoSEQ multiplex PCR, the repertoire was profiled, and TCRdb retains in-frame clones only, with some absent. The data contain approximately 77,000 clones, 84% of them singletons. The sample was CD4+ or CD8+ T cells sorted from blood, taken in a trial of the OX40 agonist ivuxolimab. The receptors were sampled from an adult with an advanced solid tumor such as melanoma, head and neck, liver or kidney cancer.

The CDR3, as DNA: TGCGCCAGCAGCCCGGATGGGACAGGGTATGGGCAGCCCCAGCATTTT. Translation gives CASSPDGTGYGQPQHF. The chain recombines TRBV5-1 with TRBJ1-5; 9 bases are a match to TRBD1. The CDR3 covers 16 residues. Per the germline V gene, CDR1 is SGHRS and CDR2 is YFSETQ. V shed 4 bases, J shed 7 bases, and the junction held 12 bases outside the gene matches.

The rearrangement links TRBV9 to TRBJ1-3, with 9 bases that match TRBD1. The ends lost 4 bases at V and 2 bases at J; junction bases unmatched: 7. The CDR3 extends over 16 amino acids. CDR1 and CDR2 from the germline V gene are SGDLS and YYNGEE. DNA for the CDR3: TGTGCCAGCAGCATGGGGACAGGGAAAACTGGAAACACCATATATTTT. It codes for CASSMGTGKTGNTIYF.

The chain recombines TRBV10-3 with TRBJ2-5; TRBD2 agrees at 15 bases. The length of the CDR3 is 16 residues. Germline assignment: CDR1 ENHRY and CDR2 SYGVKD. Trimming cost V 6 bases and J 11 bases; bases outside gene matches: 13. The CDR3 DNA reads TGTGCCATCAGGAGGACTAGCGGGAGGGCCGGAGATGAGCAGTACTTC. It translates to CAIRRTSGRAGDEQYF.

In its sample, this clone was seen a few times. This chain links TRBV6-4 with TRBJ1-6; D unresolved. CDR3 length: 13 amino acids. Germline V gene sequence: CDR1 MRHNA, CDR2 SNTAGT. The V and J ends lost 7 bases and 6 bases respectively, with 10 bases between them. CDR3 protein: CASKADGNSPLHF. The CDR3 bases are TGTGCCAGCAAAGCGGACGGTAATTCACCCCTCCACTTT.

The chain carries TRBV10-3 and TRBJ1-2, with D perhaps TRBD1 (5 bases). V lost 11 bases and J 2 bases, leaving 15 bases between the germline ends. The V gene's germline CDR1 is ENHRY and CDR2 SYGVKD. The CDR3 has 13 amino acids. Here the CDR3 reads CAAGTGTNYGYTF. The CDR3 coding sequence is TGTGCCGCAGGGACCGGGACCAACTATGGCTACACCTTC.

This chain links TRBV5-1 with TRBJ2-7; D is unclear. In germline, CDR1 is SGHRS, CDR2 YFSETQ. Trimming removed 1 base at V and 0 bases at J, with 11 bases between. CDR3 length: 15 amino acids. The CDR3, as DNA: TGCGCCAGCAGCTTGCCCGGCAGATCCTCCTACGAGCAGTACTTC. Translated, it gives CASSLPGRSSYEQYF.

V usage is TRBV28 and J usage is TRBJ2-3; the D is unclear. Germline CDR1 reads MDHEN; CDR2 reads SYDVKM. V was clipped by 3 bases and J by 1 base, with 8 bases between them. The CDR3 spans 14 residues. CDR3: CASSFLAGTDTQYF. As DNA, the CDR3 is TGTGCCAGCAGTTTCTTAGCCGGCACAGATACGCAGTATTTT. The entire variable domain, with the rest obtained from reference TRBV28 and TRBJ2-3, is as follows: DVKVTQSSRYLVKRTGEKVFLECVQDMDHENMFWYRQDPGLGLRLIYFSYDVKMKEKGDIPEGYSVSREKKERFSLILESASTNQTSMYLCASSFLAGTDTQYFGPGTRLTVL.

V and J are TRBV18 and TRBJ1-1; 9 nucleotides align to TRBD1. The V and J ends lost 3 bases and 1 base, in that order; junction bases with no gene match: 3. CDR1 KGHSH and CDR2 LQKENI come from the germline V gene. The CDR3 covers 15 residues. As DNA, the CDR3 is TGTGCCAGCTCACCTATACAGGGGGCGAACACTGAAGCTTTCTTT. Its protein product is CASSPIQGANTEAFF.

A single count supports this clone. This chain connects TRBV29-1 to TRBJ1-2; D is perhaps TRBD1 (6 bases). Germline CDR1 SQVTM, CDR2 ANQGSEA. This CDR3 has 13 residues. Trimming stripped 2 bases from V and 8 bases from J, with 15 bases between. Written as DNA, the CDR3 is TGCAGCGTTGAATCTCAACAGGGAGAAGGCTACACCTTC. Protein sequence: CSVESQQGEGYTF.

The chain is built from TRBV27 and TRBJ1-3; D is undetermined. CDR1 is MNHEY and CDR2 is SMNVEV in the germline V gene (reference sequence). Trimming stripped 5 bases from V and 0 bases from J, with 8 bases between. The CDR3 runs 14 residues. As DNA, the CDR3 is TGTGCCAGCAGTGATAACAACTCTGGAAACACCATATATTTT. It yields the protein CASSDNNSGNTIYF.

This chain connects TRBV19 to TRBJ2-2; tentatively, D is TRBD2 (7 bases). Trimming pared 7 bases from V and 0 bases from J, leaving 15 bases between. This CDR3 spans 16 amino acids. Germline loops: CDR1 LNHDA, CDR2 SQIVND (reference sequence). The CDR3 DNA reads TGTGCCAGTACCAAGAGGGGGGGAGCGAACACCGGGGAGCTGTTTTTT. It specifies CASTKRGGANTGELFF.

CDR3 nucleotide sequence: TGTGCCAGCAGCCCAGACAGGGATTATGGCTACACCTTC. It specifies CASSPDRDYGYTF. The chain combines TRBV11-2 with TRBJ1-2, with 7 nucleotides matching TRBD1. Per the germline V gene, CDR1 is SGHAT and CDR2 is FQNNGV. V dropped 5 bases and J dropped 5; count of bases not matched to a gene: 5. This CDR3 is 13 amino acids long. Full variable domain (rest looked up from reference TRBV11-2 and TRBJ1-2): EAGVAQSPRYKIIEKRQSVAFWCNPISGHATLYWYQQILGQGPKLLIQFQNNGVVDDSQLPKDRFSAERLKGVDSTLKIQPAKLEDSAVYLCASSPDRDYGYTFGSGTRLTVV.

This clone was found once. This chain connects TRBV28 to TRBJ2-2, with a weak D call TRBD1 (6 bases). This CDR3 is 15 amino acids long. Deletions cut 5 bases from V and 4 bases from J, with 14 bases between. Germline CDR1 reads MDHEN; CDR2 reads SYDVKM. The CDR3 DNA reads as TGTGCCAGCAGTATTTTAGGACAGTTCACCGGGGAGCTGTTTTTT. It is translated as CASSILGQFTGELFF. Full variable domain (missing parts from reference TRBV28 and TRBJ2-2): DVKVTQSSRYLVKRTGEKVFLECVQDMDHENMFWYRQDPGLGLRLIYFSYDVKMKEKGDIPEGYSVSREKKERFSLILESASTNQTSMYLCASSILGQFTGELFFGEGSRLTVL.